Following are 3 T cell receptor beta chains from one sample sequenced in a study of human T cells and chemical hapten exposure. Time point of the sample: pre-sensitization, week 0. Treatment in this sample: therapeutic diphenylcyclopropenone sensitization with weekly scalp DPC. TCRdb recomputed calls from the RACE reads with MiXCR, one row per CDR3 protein. Here the sample spans more than 150,000 distinct CDR3 sequences, 25% to 30% being singletons. The input for sequencing was whole blood, taken in connection with sensitization to the hapten diphenylcyclopropenone (DPC). The receptor set was obtained from a woman aged 25 to 39 with alopecia areata. Some clones in this sample may be carry-over from other donors' samples.

This clonotype showed up just once. The rearrangement links TRBV29-1 to TRBJ1-4; D uncertain. CDR1 is SQVTM, CDR2 ANQGSEA, per germline. The CDR3 consists of 15 residues. Trimming shortened V by 6 bases and J by 0 bases, and 14 bases separated the two germline ends. CDR3 in DNA: TGCAGCGTCAAGGACCGAGTTGCAACTAATGAAAAACTGTTTTTT. This gives the protein CSVKDRVATNEKLFF.

This rearrangement joins TRBV21-1 to TRBJ1-5; the listed D gene, TRBD1, was not tested against the DNA. TRBV21-1 is flagged as a pseudogene. This CDR3 is 18 amino acids long. This CDR3 is CASSRSLPRTCGNQPQHF. As DNA, the CDR3 is TGTGCCAGCAGCCGAAGCTTGCCGAGGACCTGTGGAAATCAGCCCCAGCATTTT.

This clonotype has just one count. The chain joins TRBV10-3 to TRBJ2-2, with 9 bases identical to TRBD1. The trim removed 6 bases at V and 6 bases at J, leaving 2 bases unmatched. Germline V gene lookup returns CDR1 ENHRY and CDR2 SYGVKD. This CDR3 has 13 residues. The CDR3 DNA is TGTGCCATCAGGGGGACAGGGCCCGGGGAGCTGTTTTTT. Translated, it gives CAIRGTGPGELFF.